The 13 T cell receptor beta chains reported below all come from one sample, sequenced in a study of blood T cells in healthy people across ages. A second PCR of about 6 to 11 cycles used a sample-barcoded 5' primer and a J-beta primer mix. TCRdb re-derived calls from the 5' RACE reads in MiXCR, one entry per CDR3 protein. The sample consists of 650,000 or so distinct CDR3 sequences, approximately 52% of them appearing once. The sample consisted of blood. All receptors come from a woman older than 75 in good health.

This clonotype was picked up many times. The rearrangement uses TRBV6-5 and TRBJ2-2, with D unclear. CDR1 and CDR2 from the germline V gene are MNHEY and SVGAGI. V was pared by 2 bases and J by 2 bases, with 9 bases between. The CDR3 runs 15 residues. The CDR3 region is CASSYAQDNTGELFF. Here the CDR3 DNA reads TGTGCCAGCAGTTACGCCCAGGACAACACCGGGGAGCTGTTTTTT.

The rearrangement uses TRBV2 and TRBJ2-7, with TRBD1 identical over 9 bases. CDR1 and CDR2 from the germline V gene are SNHLY and FYNNEI. The CDR3 covers 12 residues. Here the CDR3 DNA reads TGTGCGGGGGGACAGGGTTACTACGAGCAGTACTTC. This gives the protein CAGGQGYYEQYF.

This chain joins TRBV3-1 and TRBJ1-1; D not certain. The CDR3 runs to 12 residues. Trimming removed 4 bases from V and 9 bases from J, with 12 bases in between. CDR1 and CDR2 from the germline V gene are LGHDT and YNNKEL (reference sequence). The CDR3 DNA reads TGTGCCAGCAGCCCCGATTTACAAAAAGCTTTCTTT. Its protein is CASSPDLQKAFF. Filled out from reference TRBV3-1 and TRBJ1-1, the complete variable domain reads DTAVSQTPKYLVTQMGNDKSIKCEQNLGHDTMYWYKQDSKKFLKIMFSYNNKELIINETVPNRFSPKSPDKAHLNLHINSLELGDSAVYFCASSPDLQKAFFGQGTRLTVV.

The V gene is TRBV4-1, the J gene TRBJ2-7; 7 nucleotides align to TRBD1. The CDR3 totals 15 residues. Germline loops: CDR1 MGHRA, CDR2 YSYEKL. Trimming at V came to 4 bases and at J to 0 bases, leaving 6 bases not matched to a gene. The CDR3 region is CASSRGQSSSYEQYF. Here the CDR3 DNA reads TGCGCCAGCAGCCGGGGACAGAGTAGCTCCTACGAGCAGTACTTC.

Comment on this clonotype: A much more abundant neighbour one base away suggests this may be a read error. The chain recombines TRBV6-6 with TRBJ2-4; 10 nucleotides line up with TRBD1. The CDR3 loop spans 17 amino acids. V shed 8 bases, J shed 0 bases, and the junction held 10 bases outside the gene matches. CDR1 and CDR2 (germline): MNHNY, SVGAGI (reference sequence). The CDR3 DNA reads as TGTGCCAGCCGTCCCGGGACAGGGGTCCTAGCCAAAAACATTCAGTACTTC. Residues: CASRPGTGVLAKNIQYF.

This clonotype was recorded many times. This chain joins TRBV12-3 or TRBV12-4 and TRBJ2-1, with TRBD2 matching 7 bases. With 5 bases clipped from V and 3 bases from J, the junction kept 7 bases outside the gene matches. There are 15 residues in the CDR3. The CDR3 loop reads CASSPLTSYYNEQFF. As DNA, the CDR3 is TGTGCCAGCAGTCCCCTGACTAGCTACTACAATGAGCAGTTCTTC.

The chain recombines TRBV10-3 with TRBJ2-1, with D possibly TRBD1 on 6 matching bases. V dropped 0 bases and J dropped 2 bases, with 8 bases sitting between them. From germline, CDR1 is ENHRY and CDR2 SYGVKD. The CDR3 contains 15 residues. In nucleotides, the CDR3 is TGTGCCATCAGTGAGTCAGGGGGACCCTACAATGAGCAGTTCTTC. Translation gives CAISESGGPYNEQFF.

In the case of this clonotype: This may stem from a read error, because a much larger clone lies one nucleotide away. The chain has TRBV5-1 and TRBJ2-1; 10 bases match TRBD2. The CDR3 sequence is 16 residues long. The germline CDR1 and CDR2 sequences are SGHRS and YFSETQ. V gave up 0 bases and J gave up 13 bases; unmatched junction bases: 13. The CDR3 nucleotides are TGCGCCAGCAGCTTGGATGTAGCGGGGGGACGAGAGACCCAGTTCTTC. Protein: CASSLDVAGGRETQFF.

This clonotype came up many times. The chain carries TRBV27 and TRBJ2-1; unclear D gene. The CDR3 has 15 residues. Germline assignment: CDR1 MNHEY and CDR2 SMNVEV (reference sequence). Trimming left V 3 bases short and J 4 bases short, with 13 bases between. DNA of the CDR3: TGTGCCAGCAGTTTCGGCCGGAACCTGTACAATGAGCAGTTCTTC. Translation: CASSFGRNLYNEQFF.

As for this clonotype: With a much larger clone just one base away, this may be a read error. The rearrangement uses TRBV29-1 and TRBJ2-7, with unresolved D. Germline V lookup: CDR1 SQVTM, CDR2 ANQGSEA. This CDR3 region has 11 residues. V lost 5 bases and J 0 bases, leaving 5 bases between the germline ends. The CDR3 DNA reads as TGCAGCGTTCGGTTCTCCTACGAGCAGTACTTC. Its protein is CSVRFSYEQYF.

This clonotype showed up many times. CDR3 sequence: CASSSPVPNEQFF. The CDR3 region has the DNA TGCGCCAGCAGCTCCCCGGTCCCCAATGAGCAGTTCTTC. The V call is TRBV5-1, the J call TRBJ2-1; D uncertain. Germline-derived CDR1 and CDR2 are SGHRS and YFSETQ. The CDR3 length is 13 residues. Trimming removed 3 bases at V and 6 bases at J, with 10 bases between.

Regarding this clonotype: A single base separates this from a much larger clone, so it may be a read error. The chain uses TRBV21-1 and TRBJ2-3; the D segment call TRBD2 is taken from the table without a DNA check. TRBV21-1 is a listed pseudogene. The CDR3 consists of 15 residues. CDR3 region: CAGSLAGGSKDTQYF. The DNA of the CDR3 is TGTGCCGGCAGTTTAGCGGGGGGGTCCAAAGATACGCAGTATTTT.

Notes on this clonotype: A much bigger clone sits one base away, suggesting this may be a read error. The gene calls are TRBV10-3 and TRBJ1-4; no clear D gene. Germline CDR1 is ENHRY and CDR2 is SYGVKD. V was pared by 8 bases and J by 5 bases, with 15 bases between. The CDR3 is 14 residues long. The CDR3 DNA sequence: TGTGCCATCGGGGAGGACGACTACAATGAAAAACTGTTTTTT. Residues: CAIGEDDYNEKLFF.